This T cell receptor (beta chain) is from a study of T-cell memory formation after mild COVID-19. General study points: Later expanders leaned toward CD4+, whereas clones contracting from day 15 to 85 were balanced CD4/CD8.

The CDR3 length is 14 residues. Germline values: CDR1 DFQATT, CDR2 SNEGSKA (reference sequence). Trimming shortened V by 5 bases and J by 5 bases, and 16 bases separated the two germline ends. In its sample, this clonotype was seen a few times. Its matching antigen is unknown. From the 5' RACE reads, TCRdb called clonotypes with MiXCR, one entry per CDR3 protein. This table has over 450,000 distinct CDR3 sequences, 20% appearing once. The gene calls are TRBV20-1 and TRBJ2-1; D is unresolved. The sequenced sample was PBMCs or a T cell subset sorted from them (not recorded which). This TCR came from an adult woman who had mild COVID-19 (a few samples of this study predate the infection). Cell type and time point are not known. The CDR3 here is CSAPRAVRNNEQFF. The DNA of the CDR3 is TGCAGTGCTCCCCGGGCGGTAAGGAACAATGAGCAGTTCTTC.